These 21 T cell receptor beta chains were all obtained from the same sample, sequenced in a study of CD8+ T cells in alopecia areata. Investigators isolated RNA and reverse transcribed it into cDNA to act as the sequencing template. TCRdb's copy holds only in-frame clones and misses some; the assay was immunoSEQ multiplex PCR. The repertoire consists of about 180,000 clones, with around half occurring once and the leading ten covering roughly 10%. Treatment specified: oral pan-JAK inhibitor, 5-10 mg twice daily. This material consisted of CD8+ T cells sorted from blood, taken at week 24, from a patient treated with tofacitinib. Receptors were obtained from a human donor with alopecia areata.

The rearrangement links TRBV12-5 to TRBJ2-7, with TRBD2 matching 11 bases. V trimming: 5 bases; J trimming: 5 bases; junction bases outside the gene matches: 5. This CDR3 contains 14 residues. Germline-derived CDR1 and CDR2 are LGHNT and FRNRAP. CDR3 region: CASGLPGLADEQYF. The CDR3 bases are TGTGCTAGTGGTCTCCCGGGACTAGCGGACGAGCAGTACTTC.

This clone has a handful of counts. CDR3 sequence (DNA): TGCAGCGTTGGGGACCACTCTGGAAACACCATATATTTT. Translation: CSVGDHSGNTIYF. The J gene is TRBJ1-3, the V gene TRBV29-1, with D possibly TRBD1 on 5 matching bases. V was cut by 4 bases and J by 0 bases, with 7 bases left in between. The CDR3 loop spans 13 amino acids. Germline lookup yields CDR1 SQVTM and CDR2 ANQGSEA.

This sequence joins TRBV29-1 and TRBJ2-1; 9 positions agree with TRBD2. Germline assignment: CDR1 SQVTM and CDR2 ANQGSEA. The J segment lost 6 bases and the V segment lost 1 base, leaving 16 bases of the junction unmatched. This CDR3 has 18 residues. CDR3 bases: TGCAGCGTTGAAGGTTGGGGTAGCGGGGGCCCCGGGGGCAATGAGCAGTTCTTC. Translation gives CSVEGWGSGGPGGNEQFF.

The chain employs TRBV10-2 and TRBJ2-7; either TRBD1 or TRBD2 may fit D (6 bases each). CDR3 size: 11 residues. CDR1 WSHSY and CDR2 SAAADI come from the germline V gene. Trimming removed 8 bases from V and 6 bases from J, with 11 bases in between. The DNA of the CDR3 is TGCGCCAGCTCCACGGGGGCCGAGCAGTACTTC. Translating gives CASSTGAEQYF.

V gene TRBV10-3 combines with J gene TRBJ1-2; D call uncertain. The CDR3 totals 11 residues. V was cut by 3 bases and J by 3 bases, with 2 bases left in between. CDR1 ENHRY and CDR2 SYGVKD come from the germline V gene. The CDR3 bases are TGTGCCATCAGTGAAGACTATGGCTACACCTTC. This translates into CAISEDYGYTF.

This sequence joins TRBV6-4 and TRBJ2-1; D is undetermined. Germline-derived CDR1 and CDR2 are MRHNA and SNTAGT. This CDR3 comprises 16 residues. V lost 0 bases and J lost 6, with 15 bases in between. As DNA, the CDR3 is TGTGCCAGCAGTGACTCCAATAAGGGTCGGCTCAATGAGCAGTTCTTC. Encoded protein: CASSDSNKGRLNEQFF.

The CDR3 reads CASSLSTGELFF. Written as DNA, the CDR3 is TGCGCCAGCAGCCTCAGCACCGGGGAGCTGTTTTTT. This chain uses TRBV4-1 with TRBJ2-2; D gene unclear. Trimming stripped 4 bases from V and 4 bases from J, with 4 bases between. The CDR3 extends over 12 amino acids. The V gene's germline CDR1 is MGHRA and CDR2 YSYEKL.

V usage is TRBV7-8 and J usage is TRBJ2-7, with D possibly being TRBD2 (6 bases). V lost 3 bases and J 6 bases, leaving 15 bases between the germline ends. The V gene's germline CDR1 is SGHVS and CDR2 FQNEAQ. The CDR3 has 14 residues. The CDR3 sequence: CASSLGRELSEQYF. The CDR3 region has the DNA TGTGCCAGCAGCTTGGGCCGGGAGCTGAGCGAGCAGTACTTC. The full variable domain, completed using reference TRBV7-8 and TRBJ2-7, is GAGVSQSPRYKVAKRGQDVALRCDPISGHVSLFWYQQALGQGPEFLTYFQNEAQLDKSGLPSDRFFAERPEGSVSTLKIQRTQQEDSAVYLCASSLGRELSEQYFGPGTRLTVT.

This clone was seen more than once but under ten times. This chain joins TRBV29-1 and TRBJ2-7; a weak D match, TRBD1 (5 bases). V lost 7 bases, J lost 3 bases, and 16 bases lay in between. The length of the CDR3 is 13 residues. Germline lookup yields CDR1 SQVTM and CDR2 ANQGSEA. Here the CDR3 reads CSALDNRNYEQYF. CDR3 sequence (DNA): TGCAGCGCCTTGGACAACCGAAACTACGAGCAGTACTTC.

The V and J genes are TRBV6-6 and TRBJ1-5; TRBD1 might be the D (5 bases). The V end was cut by 2 bases, the J end by 9 bases, with 8 bases between. The V gene's germline CDR1 is MNHNY and CDR2 SVGAGI (reference sequence). The CDR3 loop spans 12 amino acids. CDR3 sequence reads: CASSYAGGPQHF. CDR3 sequence (DNA): TGTGCCAGCAGTTACGCGGGGGGGCCCCAGCATTTT.

This clone has only a few counts. CDR3 residues: CASSPTGSNSPLHF. CDR3 DNA sequence: TGTGCCAGTAGTCCCACAGGGTCCAATTCACCCCTCCACTTT. V and J are TRBV19 and TRBJ1-6; the D gene is possibly TRBD1 (6 bases). The V gene's germline CDR1 is LNHDA and CDR2 SQIVND (reference sequence). The V end lost 5 bases, the J end lost 7 bases, and 12 bases lay between the germline ends. The CDR3 sequence is 14 residues long.

The J gene is TRBJ2-7, the V gene TRBV15; 7 bases align to TRBD1. This CDR3 is 13 amino acids long. Losses at the gene ends were 1 base for V and 5 bases for J; bases not matched to a gene: 2. CDR1 LNHNV and CDR2 YYDKDF come from the germline V gene (reference sequence). The CDR3 DNA sequence: TGTGCCACCAGCAGAGGACAGGGTGACGAGCAGTACTTC. This encodes CATSRGQGDEQYF.

As to this clone: Relative to the germline gene, one junction end is altered; a read error may explain this. This rearrangement joins TRBV25-1 to TRBJ1-6; maybe TRBD1 (6 bases). In germline, CDR1 is MGHDK, CDR2 SYGVNS. The CDR3 is made up of 14 amino acids. This chain's CDR3 is CAGSGLYRESPLHF. In nucleotides, the CDR3 is TGTGCCGGCAGTGGACTCTACAGGGAATCACCCCTCCACTTT.

This clone was detected only once. The chain carries TRBV13 and TRBJ2-1, with 7 bases that match TRBD2. The CDR3 extends over 15 amino acids. With 6 bases clipped from V and 4 bases from J, the junction kept 9 bases outside the gene matches. Germline V gene lookup returns CDR1 PRHDT and CDR2 FYEKMQ (reference sequence). The CDR3: CASSLPQRGYNEQFF. The CDR3, as DNA: TGTGCCAGCAGTTTACCCCAGCGGGGATACAATGAGCAGTTCTTC.

The genes are TRBV30 and TRBJ2-7; D gene ambiguous. The CDR3 sequence is 14 residues long. V lost 0 bases and J lost 3, with 12 bases in between. CDR1 is GTSNPN, CDR2 SVGIG, per germline (reference sequence). The CDR3 reads CAWSVSLGNYEQYF. The CDR3 DNA sequence: TGTGCCTGGAGTGTTAGTCTGGGGAACTACGAGCAGTACTTC.

This chain connects TRBV13 to TRBJ2-7; D possibly corresponds to TRBD2 (5 bases). Trimming took off 4 bases at V and 7 bases at J, with 11 bases between the two ends. Germline values: CDR1 PRHDT, CDR2 FYEKMQ (reference sequence). This CDR3 has 12 residues. The CDR3 coding sequence is TGTGCCAGCAGCTCAGGACTGGGAGAGCAGTACTTC. This sequence encodes CASSSGLGEQYF. Filled out from reference TRBV13 and TRBJ2-7, the complete variable domain reads AAGVIQSPRHLIKEKRETATLKCYPIPRHDTVYWYQQGPGQDPQFLISFYEKMQSDKGSIPDRFSAQQFSDYHSELNMSSLELGDSALYFCASSSGLGEQYFGPGTRLTVT.

V gene TRBV9 combines with J gene TRBJ2-7, with 7 bases fitting TRBD2. The CDR3 runs to 15 residues. J gave up 3 bases and V 3 bases, and 9 bases lay outside the gene matches. The germline gives CDR1 SGDLS, CDR2 YYNGEE. CDR3 in DNA: TGTGCCAGCAGCGCCGGGACTACGCCGAACTACGAGCAGTACTTC. Translating gives CASSAGTTPNYEQYF. Variable domain in full (rest from reference TRBV9 and TRBJ2-7): DSGVTQTPKHLITATGQRVTLRCSPRSGDLSVYWYQQSLDQGLQFLIQYYNGEERAKGNILERFSAQQFPDLHSELNLSSLELGDSALYFCASSAGTTPNYEQYFGPGTRLTVT.

A few counts support this clone. The gene calls are TRBV12-5 and TRBJ1-1, with D maybe TRBD1 (6 bases). The CDR3 loop spans 12 amino acids. Germline CDR1 is LGHNT and CDR2 is FRNRAP. Trimming left V 7 bases short and J 8 bases short, with 14 bases between. The CDR3 bases are TGTGCTAGTGCCTACGGGACACTAGAAGCTTTCTTT. Translating gives CASAYGTLEAFF.

The gene calls are TRBV9 and TRBJ2-7; 8 positions match TRBD2. CDR3 size: 14 residues. After removal of 0 bases from V and 5 bases from J, the junction contained 4 bases not matched to a gene. Germline V gives CDR1 SGDLS, CDR2 YYNGEE. DNA of the CDR3: TGTGCCAGCAGCGTAGGTAGCGGGGCCCACGAGCAGTACTTC. Its protein is CASSVGSGAHEQYF.

This clone came up a few times. CDR3 bases: TGTGCTAGTGGCGTAATCGGGACAGGGGGCAATCAGCCCCAGCATTTT. Protein: CASGVIGTGGNQPQHF. The chain recombines TRBV12-5 with TRBJ1-5; 10 bases map to TRBD1. V lost 6 bases to trimming and J lost 2 bases; unmatched junction nucleotides: 7. The CDR3 covers 16 residues. CDR1 and CDR2 from the germline V gene are LGHNT and FRNRAP.

The rearrangement joins TRBV5-8 to TRBJ1-1; perhaps TRBD1 as D (6 bases). The ends were cut back, 4 bases at V and 9 bases at J, with 22 bases in the middle. The CDR3 consists of 15 residues. CDR1 and CDR2 from the germline V gene are SGHTS and YDEGEE. The chain's CDR3 is CASSTRTVRGAKAFF. The DNA of the CDR3 is TGTGCCAGCAGCACGAGGACAGTCCGAGGGGCTAAAGCTTTCTTT.